This record covers a single T cell receptor (beta chain). Source study methods: Amplification of reference gene primers was used by the study to estimate nucleated cell counts. Libraries were prepared by immunoSEQ multiplex PCR; TCRdb keeps only in-frame clonotypes and omits some of them. For V, J and clone size, that table is used; D and trimming come from the DNA. In the table there are tens of thousands of clones, around 91% of which are singletons. V was pared by 4 bases and J by 4 bases, with 5 bases of the junction left unmatched. CDR3 length equals 14 residues. Germline assignment: CDR1 SGHAT and CDR2 FQDESV (reference sequence). These data originate in a study of blood T cell repertoires in COVID-19. Whole-study context: The study drew acute and convalescent COVID-19 samples from the United States, Italy and Spain. From T cells, B-cell-depleted T cells, or PBMCs came the material, which was cDNA or gDNA.

The source is a woman aged 55-69 years with active COVID-19. The rearrangement links TRBV11-1 to TRBJ2-5; TRBD1 aligns across 8 bases. The material sequenced was peripheral blood. The CDR3 loop is CASSSDRVRETQYF. The DNA of the CDR3 is TGTGCCAGCAGCTCGGACAGGGTGAGAGAGACCCAGTACTTC.